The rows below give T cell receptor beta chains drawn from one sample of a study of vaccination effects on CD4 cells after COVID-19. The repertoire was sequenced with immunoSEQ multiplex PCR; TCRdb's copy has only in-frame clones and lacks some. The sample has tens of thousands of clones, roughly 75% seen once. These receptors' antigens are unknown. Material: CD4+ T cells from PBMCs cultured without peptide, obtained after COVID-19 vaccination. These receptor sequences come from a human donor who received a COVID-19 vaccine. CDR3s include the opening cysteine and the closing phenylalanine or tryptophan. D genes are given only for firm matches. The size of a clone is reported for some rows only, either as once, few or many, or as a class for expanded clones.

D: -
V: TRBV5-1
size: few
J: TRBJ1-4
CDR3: CASSPDPGNEKLFF
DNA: TGCGCCAGCAGCCCCGATCCGGGTAATGAAAAACTGTTTTTT

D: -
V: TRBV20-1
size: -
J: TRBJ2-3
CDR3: CSASSRGDTDTQYF
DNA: TGCAGTGCTAGTAGTAGGGGGGACACAGATACGCAGTATTTT

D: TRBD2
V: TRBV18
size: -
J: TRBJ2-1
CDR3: CASSPPGLAGGNEQFF
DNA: TGTGCCAGCTCACCACCGGGACTAGCGGGGGGGAATGAGCAGTTCTTC

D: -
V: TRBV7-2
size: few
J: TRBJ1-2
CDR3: CASSSPLRVRGYTF
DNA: TGTGCCAGCAGCTCGCCCCTCAGGGTGAGAGGCTACACCTTC

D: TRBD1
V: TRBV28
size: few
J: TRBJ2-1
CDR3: CASSSGTGSAFYNEQFF
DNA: TGTGCCAGCAGTTCCGGGACAGGGTCGGCGTTTTACAATGAGCAGTTCTTC

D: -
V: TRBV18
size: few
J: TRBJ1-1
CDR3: CASSPRVSTEAFF
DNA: TGTGCCAGCTCCCCCCGGGTTAGCACTGAAGCTTTCTTT

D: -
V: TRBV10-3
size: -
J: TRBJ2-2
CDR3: CAISPGMAPGELFF
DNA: TGTGCCATCAGTCCAGGGATGGCGCCCGGGGAGCTGTTTTTT

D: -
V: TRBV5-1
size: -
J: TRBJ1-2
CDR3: CASSLGGTDFYGYTF
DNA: TGCGCCAGCAGCTTGGGAGGTACAGACTTCTATGGCTACACCTTC

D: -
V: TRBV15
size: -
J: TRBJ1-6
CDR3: CATSRDRNSPLHF
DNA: TGTGCCACCAGCAGAGACAGAAATTCACCCCTCCACTTT

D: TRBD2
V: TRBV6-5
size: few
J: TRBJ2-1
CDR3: CASRRLAGAYNEQFF
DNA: TGTGCCAGCAGGCGACTAGCGGGGGCCTACAATGAGCAGTTCTTC

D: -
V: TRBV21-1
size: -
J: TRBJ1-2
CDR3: CASIPRDRGYYGYTF
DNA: TGTGCCAGCATCCCGAGGGACAGGGGATACTATGGCTACACCTTC

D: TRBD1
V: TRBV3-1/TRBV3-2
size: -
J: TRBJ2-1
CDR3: CASKKSGTVAYNEQFF
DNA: TGTGCCAGCAAAAAATCCGGGACAGTCGCCTACAATGAGCAGTTCTTC

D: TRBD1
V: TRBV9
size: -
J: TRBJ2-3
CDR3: CASSVDRVTDTQYF
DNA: TGTGCCAGCAGCGTGGACAGGGTCACAGATACGCAGTATTTT

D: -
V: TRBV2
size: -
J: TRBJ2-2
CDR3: CASSEGGINTGELFF
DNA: TGTGCCAGCAGTGAGGGGGGCATTAACACCGGGGAGCTGTTTTTT

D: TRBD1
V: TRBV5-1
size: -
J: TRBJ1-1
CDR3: CASSLGVQGARPEAFF
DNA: TGCGCCAGCAGCTTGGGTGTGCAGGGGGCGCGACCTGAAGCTTTCTTT

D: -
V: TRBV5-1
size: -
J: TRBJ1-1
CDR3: CASSFVSGNTEAFF
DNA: TGCGCCAGCAGCTTTGTGTCGGGGAACACTGAAGCTTTCTTT

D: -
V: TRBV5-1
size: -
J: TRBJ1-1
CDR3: CASRASAGLPGTEAFF
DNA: TGCGCCAGCAGAGCCTCAGCGGGTCTCCCAGGGACTGAAGCTTTCTTT

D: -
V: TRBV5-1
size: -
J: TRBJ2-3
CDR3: CASSPGPRSTDTQYF
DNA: TGCGCCAGCAGCCCGGGTCCCAGGAGCACAGATACGCAGTATTTT

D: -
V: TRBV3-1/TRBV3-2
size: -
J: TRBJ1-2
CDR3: CASSGGPVYGYTF
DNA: TGTGCCAGCAGCGGAGGCCCGGTCTATGGCTACACCTTC

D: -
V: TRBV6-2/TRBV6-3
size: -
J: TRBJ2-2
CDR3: CASSYSRRMATGELFF
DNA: TGTGCCAGCAGTTACAGTCGAAGGATGGCCACCGGGGAGCTGTTTTTT

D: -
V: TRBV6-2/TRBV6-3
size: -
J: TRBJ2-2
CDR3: CASSYSRWDRTGELFF
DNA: TGTGCCAGCAGTTACTCGAGGTGGGATCGCACCGGGGAGCTGTTTTTT

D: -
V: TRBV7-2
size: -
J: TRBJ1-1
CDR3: CASSLRWMNTEAFF
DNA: TGTGCCAGCAGCTTACGGTGGATGAACACTGAAGCTTTCTTT

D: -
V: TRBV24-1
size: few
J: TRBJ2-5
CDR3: CATSDLLGETQYF
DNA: TGTGCCACCAGTGATTTGCTTGGGGAGACCCAGTACTTC

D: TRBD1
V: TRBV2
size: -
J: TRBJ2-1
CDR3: CASSWDRANEQFF
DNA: TGTGCCAGCAGTTGGGACAGGGCTAATGAGCAGTTCTTC

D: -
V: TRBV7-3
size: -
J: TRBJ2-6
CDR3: CASSWGPGFSGANVLTF
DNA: TGTGCCAGCAGCTGGGGGCCAGGTTTCTCTGGGGCCAACGTCCTGACTTTC

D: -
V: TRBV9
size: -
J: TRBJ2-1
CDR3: CASSVGGSYNEQFF
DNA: TGTGCCAGCAGCGTGGGCGGTTCCTACAATGAGCAGTTCTTC

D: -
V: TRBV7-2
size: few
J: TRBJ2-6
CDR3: CASSPYRAGGANVLTF
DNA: TGTGCCAGCAGCCCGTACAGGGCGGGGGGGGCCAACGTCCTGACTTTC